This T cell receptor (beta chain) was sequenced for a study of cytomegalovirus exposure and HLA in healthy donors. The PCR made use of 60 Vbeta and 13 Jbeta primers. TCRdb keeps only in-frame clones here, not all; method: immunoSEQ multiplex PCR. This sample has roughly 290,000 clones, with about 80% found just once. Germline CDR1 and CDR2: SNHLY and FYNNEI. There are 11 residues in the CDR3. Trimming stripped 9 bases from V and 5 bases from J, with 10 bases between. Healthy bone marrow donors made up the cohort. The sequence was obtained from a girl aged 2 to 9 in good health and CMV-seronegative. The sequencing sample was made of PBMCs. The genes are TRBV2 and TRBJ1-1; D is perhaps TRBD1 (6 bases). CDR3 loop: CASNRETEAFF. The CDR3 region has the DNA TGTGCCAGTAACAGGGAAACTGAAGCTTTCTTT.